The 30 T cell receptor beta chains presented below share a single source sample, sequenced in a study of response to subunit inactivated influenza vaccine listed by TCRdb under 2018. The library relied on RT-PCR. Sequencing used an Illumina HiSeq 2500. TCRdb passed the public sequencing reads through fastp at Q25 and MiXCR, retaining productive beta sequences. Rows are combined by CDR3 protein, so each entry shows the most common genes and DNA. Across this sample there are about 570,000 distinct CDR3 sequences, with approximately 11% seen only once. The ten biggest clones cover around 10% of the sample. Another study also made use of these data, one on T cells expressing NK-cell markers. The second study, in turn, reports: TCR beta cDNA libraries were made by 5'RACE template switching that added a universal primer site and unique molecular identifiers.

The material was PBMCs from blood, obtained on the day of vaccination. Receptor source: a man aged 45-65 years who received an inactivated influenza vaccine. Donor details come from another sample of the same person, matched by shared clones.

J is TRBJ2-1 and V is TRBV14; the D gene is possibly TRBD1 (5 bases). CDR3 size: 17 residues. V was clipped by 0 bases and J by 3 bases, with 15 bases between them. The germline gives CDR1 SGHDN, CDR2 FVKESK. The CDR3 DNA reads TGTGCCAGCAGCCAAGATCAGGGCGGAGCTTTCTACAATGAGCAGTTCTTC. This codes for CASSQDQGGAFYNEQFF. Together with reference TRBV14 and TRBJ2-1, the CDR3 gives the full variable domain: EAGVTQFPSHSVIEKGQTVTLRCDPISGHDNLYWYRRVMGKEIKFLLHFVKESKQDESGMPNNRFLAERTGGTYSTLKVQPAELEDSGVYFCASSQDQGGAFYNEQFFGPGTRLTVL.

This clonotype was detected only a few times. The chain combines TRBV20-1 with TRBJ2-7; D perhaps matches TRBD1 (5 bases). CDR1 and CDR2 from the germline V gene are DFQATT and SNEGSKA (reference sequence). The V gene lost 6 bases and the J gene lost 0 bases, with 12 bases spanning the gap. The CDR3 is 13 amino acids. DNA of the CDR3: TGCAGTGCGCGGACACCAAACTCCTACGAGCAGTACTTC. Translated: CSARTPNSYEQYF.

This clonotype has only a few counts. The rearrangement links TRBV28 to TRBJ1-5, with 10 bases identical to TRBD1. V lost 3 bases and J lost 6; bases outside the gene matches: 5. Germline CDR1 is MDHEN and CDR2 is SYDVKM. The CDR3 spans 15 residues. This CDR3 is CASSLGTGVVQPQHF. CDR3 in DNA: TGTGCCAGCAGTTTGGGGACAGGGGTAGTTCAGCCCCAGCATTTT.

The rearrangement uses TRBV18 and TRBJ1-1, with D hard to call. Germline V lookup: CDR1 KGHSH, CDR2 LQKENI. Trimming left V 0 bases short and J 1 base short, with 9 bases between. CDR3 size: 15 residues. In DNA form, the CDR3 reads TGTGCCAGCTCACCACCCCGGGCGAAGAACACTGAAGCTTTCTTT. Residues: CASSPPRAKNTEAFF.

V gene TRBV20-1 combines with J gene TRBJ2-7, with 13 bases aligning to TRBD2. This CDR3 has 16 amino acids. CDR1 is DFQATT, CDR2 SNEGSKA, per germline (reference sequence). V gave up 7 bases and J gave up 4 bases; unmatched junction bases: 13. The CDR3 sequence: CSVTLRTSGSQYEQYF. DNA for the CDR3: TGCAGTGTTACCCTCAGGACTAGCGGGAGTCAGTACGAGCAGTACTTC.

This clonotype has a handful of counts. The chain combines TRBV27 with TRBJ1-5; D is uncertain. The CDR3 extends over 15 amino acids. The V and J ends lost 1 base and 1 base respectively, with 8 bases between them. In germline, CDR1 is MNHEY, CDR2 SMNVEV (reference sequence). The CDR3 sequence is CASSLYGNSNQPQHF. The CDR3 bases are TGTGCCAGCAGTTTATACGGGAACAGCAATCAGCCCCAGCATTTT.

This sequence joins TRBV29-1 and TRBJ2-7, with D perhaps matching TRBD2 (6 bases). The CDR3 is made up of 14 amino acids. Germline V CDR1 and CDR2: SQVTM, ANQGSEA. Trimming shortened V by 4 bases and J by 2 bases, and 15 bases separated the two germline ends. The CDR3 DNA reads TGCAGCGTTGGATGGGGGGAGCCAGCCTACGAGCAGTACTTC. Translating it yields CSVGWGEPAYEQYF.

Only a few counts were recorded for this clonotype. The gene calls are TRBV20-1 and TRBJ2-5; D unclear. The V gene lost 3 bases and the J gene lost 2 bases, with 7 bases spanning the gap. Germline V gene sequence: CDR1 DFQATT, CDR2 SNEGSKA (reference sequence). The CDR3 is made up of 12 amino acids. This CDR3 is CSASLQQETQYF. DNA of the CDR3: TGCAGTGCTAGTCTCCAACAAGAGACCCAGTACTTC.

This clonotype was observed many times. This chain uses TRBV12-3 or TRBV12-4 with TRBJ2-2, with TRBD1 matching 9 bases. The CDR3 is 16 amino acids. The junction had 7 bases not matched to a gene; V was cut back by 7 bases and J by 1 base. DNA for the CDR3: TGTGCCAGCACTAGACAGGGGGGTTTGAACACCGGGGAGCTGTTTTTT. This gives the protein CASTRQGGLNTGELFF.

This clonotype was observed many times. The V gene is TRBV4-2, the J gene TRBJ2-1; D assignment may be TRBD1 or TRBD2 (7 bases each). V was cut by 4 bases and J by 4 bases, with 17 bases left in between. In germline, CDR1 is LGHNA, CDR2 YNFKEQ. The CDR3 is made up of 16 amino acids. The CDR3 loop is CASSREGQQKYNEQFF. In DNA form, the CDR3 reads TGTGCCAGCAGCCGGGAGGGACAGCAGAAATACAATGAGCAGTTCTTC.

This sequence joins TRBV5-1 and TRBJ1-3; maybe TRBD1 (6 bases). The CDR3 has 16 amino acids. Germline values: CDR1 SGHRS, CDR2 YFSETQ. V dropped 0 bases and J dropped 0 bases, with 10 bases sitting between them. The CDR3 is CASSLGQGHSGNTIYF. DNA of the CDR3: TGCGCCAGCAGCTTGGGGCAGGGACACTCTGGAAACACCATATATTTT.

This clonotype was counted many times. This chain uses TRBV12-3 or TRBV12-4 with TRBJ1-6; D ambiguous. Trimming stripped 3 bases from V and 8 bases from J, with 14 bases between. There are 15 residues in the CDR3. CDR3 DNA: TGTGCCAGCAGTTTTTCTCTAAGGAGGGATTCACCCCTCCACTTT. This gives the protein CASSFSLRRDSPLHF.

This chain links TRBV7-9 with TRBJ2-7; D gene unclear. This CDR3 comprises 12 residues. Trimming shortened V by 7 bases and J by 0 bases, and 7 bases separated the two germline ends. CDR1 SEHNR and CDR2 FQNEAQ come from the germline V gene (reference sequence). CDR3 amino acids: CASTKSSYEQYF. CDR3 coding DNA: TGTGCCAGCACCAAATCCTCCTACGAGCAGTACTTC.

V and J are TRBV29-1 and TRBJ1-1; D remains ambiguous. The germline V gene encodes CDR1 SQVTM and CDR2 ANQGSEA. This CDR3 spans 14 amino acids. V was trimmed by 4 bases and J by 1 base, leaving 13 bases between them. The CDR3 sequence: CSVGGRDRNTEAFF. In nucleotides, the CDR3 is TGCAGCGTTGGAGGTAGGGATAGGAACACTGAAGCTTTCTTT.

In this sample, this clonotype turned up a few times. The chain employs TRBV6-5 and TRBJ2-1, with D unresolved. CDR1 is MNHEY, CDR2 SVGAGI, per germline. V lost 0 bases and J 4 bases, leaving 7 bases between the germline ends. This CDR3 has 14 amino acids. In nucleotides, the CDR3 is TGTGCCAGCAGTTACTCGAAATCATACAATGAGCAGTTCTTC. Protein sequence: CASSYSKSYNEQFF.

The rearrangement joins TRBV5-1 to TRBJ2-3; D is undetermined. CDR1 and CDR2 from the germline V gene are SGHRS and YFSETQ. Trimming stripped 4 bases from V and 2 bases from J, with 14 bases between. This CDR3 has 15 amino acids. CDR3 in DNA: TGCGCCAGCAGCCCACCGTCCTCTATCACAGATACGCAGTATTTT. Its translation: CASSPPSSITDTQYF. Full variable domain (remainder filled in from reference TRBV5-1 and TRBJ2-3): KAGVTQTPRYLIKTRGQQVTLSCSPISGHRSVSWYQQTPGQGLQFLFEYFSETQRNKGNFPGRFSGRQFSNSRSEMNVSTLELGDSALYLCASSPPSSITDTQYFGPGTRLTVL.

This clonotype was counted a few times. This sequence joins TRBV6-1 and TRBJ2-7, with 7 bases that match TRBD1. Germline V gene lookup returns CDR1 MNHNS and CDR2 SASEGT. CDR3 length equals 13 residues. Trimming at V came to 5 bases and at J to 3 bases, leaving 4 bases not matched to a gene. This CDR3 reads CASSITGDYEQYF. Written as DNA, the CDR3 is TGTGCCAGCAGTATAACAGGGGACTACGAGCAGTACTTC.

The V gene is TRBV11-2, the J gene TRBJ2-5; D is possibly TRBD1 or TRBD2 (5 bases each). This CDR3 has 16 amino acids. Germline CDR1 reads SGHAT; CDR2 reads FQNNGV. Deletions cut 5 bases from V and 5 bases from J, with 21 bases between. CDR3 nucleotides: TGTGCCAGCAGCCCCCGGGGACCCGCTAGGATGGAGACCCAGTACTTC. It is translated as CASSPRGPARMETQYF.

V gene TRBV9 combines with J gene TRBJ1-2, with D hard to call. Germline values: CDR1 SGDLS, CDR2 YYNGEE. V gave up 0 bases and J gave up 0 bases, with 9 bases separating them. The CDR3 loop spans 15 amino acids. The CDR3 spells CASSVAKTSNYGYTF. CDR3 sequence (DNA): TGTGCCAGCAGCGTAGCGAAAACCTCTAACTATGGCTACACCTTC.

This clonotype was observed a few times. The chain carries TRBV29-1 and TRBJ1-2; D may be TRBD1 (6 bases). Between the trimmed V and J ends, which lost 6 bases and 0 bases, there was a span of 17 bases. The V gene's germline CDR1 is SQVTM and CDR2 ANQGSEA. CDR3 length: 15 residues. The CDR3 spells CSVRTERFPNYGYTF. The CDR3 DNA sequence: TGCAGCGTCCGGACAGAGAGGTTCCCTAACTATGGCTACACCTTC.

The chain combines TRBV19 with TRBJ2-1; TRBD2 aligns across 9 bases. Trimming cost V 0 bases and J 6 bases; bases outside gene matches: 21. Germline CDR1 is LNHDA and CDR2 is SQIVND (reference sequence). The CDR3 sequence is 21 residues long. CDR3 DNA sequence: TGTGCCAGTAGTATAGATGAGCTAGCGGGGACAGCACCTATAGTCAGCAATGAGCAGTTCTTC. Its translation: CASSIDELAGTAPIVSNEQFF. Based on the CDR3 plus reference TRBV19 and TRBJ2-1, the full variable domain is DGGITQSPKYLFRKEGQNVTLSCEQNLNHDAMYWYRQDPGQGLRLIYYSQIVNDFQKGDIAEGYSVSREKKESFPLTVTSAQKNPTAFYLCASSIDELAGTAPIVSNEQFFGPGTRLTVL.

This clonotype appeared once. This chain connects TRBV7-2 to TRBJ2-3, with 12 bases matching TRBD2. CDR1 and CDR2 from the germline V gene are SGHTA and FQGNSA. CDR3 size: 18 residues. After removal of 0 bases from V and 2 bases from J, the junction contained 6 bases not matched to a gene. The CDR3 bases are TGTGCCAGCAGCTTAGCGTTTCTAGCGGGAGGGCCCACAGATACGCAGTATTTT. Protein sequence: CASSLAFLAGGPTDTQYF. Using reference TRBV7-2 and TRBJ2-3 for the parts outside the CDR3, the full variable domain is GAGVSQSPSNKVTEKGKDVELRCDPISGHTALYWYRQSLGQGLEFLIYFQGNSAPDKSGLPSDRFSAERTGGSVSTLTIQRTQQEDSAVYLCASSLAFLAGGPTDTQYFGPGTRLTVL.

This clonotype was detected many times. The chain employs TRBV28 and TRBJ2-3; D remains ambiguous. CDR1 and CDR2 from the germline V gene are MDHEN and SYDVKM. The V end was cut by 2 bases, the J end by 4 bases, with 7 bases between. The CDR3 spans 13 residues. The CDR3 loop is CASSLDFSDTQYF. CDR3 in DNA: TGTGCCAGCAGTTTAGATTTCTCAGATACGCAGTATTTT.

The table lists this clonotype with a few counts. A junction boundary mismatches the germline segment, possibly from a read error. This rearrangement joins TRBV7-7 to TRBJ1-1; D gene ambiguous. The CDR3 sequence is 13 residues long. Germline CDR1 reads SSHAT; CDR2 reads FNYEAQ (reference sequence). Here the CDR3 DNA reads TGTGCTAGCAGCTTAACCGCCGTCACTGAAGCTTTCTTT. Translation: CASSLTAVTEAFF.

The chain joins TRBV7-2 to TRBJ2-3, with 7 bases that match TRBD2. Looked up from germline, CDR1 is SGHTA and CDR2 is FQGNSA. The CDR3 is made up of 16 amino acids. Trimming at V came to 2 bases and at J to 6 bases, leaving 11 bases not matched to a gene. CDR3 sequence reads: CASSLLGAGDGDTQYF. CDR3 nucleotides: TGTGCCAGCAGCTTACTCGGGGCGGGAGATGGGGATACGCAGTATTTT.

This clonotype was observed a handful of times. The rearrangement joins TRBV4-3 to TRBJ2-1, with D unclear. Trimming took 0 bases from V and 9 from J, leaving 15 bases between them. Germline CDR1 reads LGHNA; CDR2 reads YSLEER. The CDR3 loop spans 15 amino acids. CDR3 sequence (DNA): TGCGCCAGCAGCCAAGACTACGCTTGGTCGGGTGAGCAGTTCTTC. Translation: CASSQDYAWSGEQFF.

V and J are TRBV10-1 and TRBJ1-2; D remains ambiguous. From germline, CDR1 is WNHNN and CDR2 SYGVQD (reference sequence). The V end lost 5 bases, the J end lost 7 bases, and 14 bases lay between the germline ends. The CDR3 loop spans 13 amino acids. CDR3 bases: TGCGCCAGCAGTATCAGTGAAGTTGGTGGCTACACCTTC. This sequence encodes CASSISEVGGYTF.

This sequence joins TRBV7-2 and TRBJ2-1; D is ambiguous. Germline assignment: CDR1 SGHTA and CDR2 FQGNSA. V lost 3 bases and J lost 8, with 11 bases in between. The CDR3 has 13 residues. The CDR3 DNA is TGTGCCAGCAGCTTCGGGTTCCGGGATGAGCAGTTCTTC. Its translation is CASSFGFRDEQFF.

This rearrangement joins TRBV19 to TRBJ2-7; the match to TRBD1 covers 8 bases. Germline V lookup: CDR1 LNHDA, CDR2 SQIVND (reference sequence). V shed 4 bases and J 6 bases; nucleotides not matched to a gene: 8. CDR3 length: 14 amino acids. The CDR3 spells CASSTHPTGVEQYF. The CDR3 bases are TGTGCCAGTAGTACCCACCCGACAGGGGTCGAGCAGTACTTC.

This clonotype was recorded at least ten times. The gene calls are TRBV12-3 or TRBV12-4 and TRBJ2-4, with 9 bases aligning to TRBD1. J was trimmed by 5 bases and V by 5 bases; bases with no gene match: 4. The CDR3 spans 14 residues. In DNA form, the CDR3 reads TGTGCCAGCAGTCGACAGGGGGGCCAAAACATTCAGTACTTC. Its protein product is CASSRQGGQNIQYF.